Given below is one TCR beta chain in context. J gave up 1 base and V 5 bases, and 3 bases lay outside the gene matches. The CDR3 totals 15 residues. The germline V gene encodes CDR1 MNHEY and CDR2 SVGAGI. Participant reports of clinical history set cohort assignment. What the recovered Cohort 3 donors had was two negative PCRs, clearance, or symptom resolution. This sample is part of a study of blood T cell repertoires in COVID-19. At the level of the study: The analysed material was cDNA or gDNA that came from T cells, B-cell-depleted T cells, or PBMCs.

Produced via immunoSEQ multiplex PCR; TCRdb's table is partial and in-frame only. The profile shows over 350,000 clones, about 83% of them singletons. This chain links TRBV6-5 with TRBJ2-3; 10 nucleotides agree with TRBD1. This TCR came from a woman in her forties or fifties who had recovered from COVID-19. Sequenced material: PBMCs or T cells enriched from blood (not recorded which). DNA of the CDR3: TGTGCCAGCAGTACCGGGACAGGGGGCACAGATACGCAGTATTTT. Translation gives CASSTGTGGTDTQYF.